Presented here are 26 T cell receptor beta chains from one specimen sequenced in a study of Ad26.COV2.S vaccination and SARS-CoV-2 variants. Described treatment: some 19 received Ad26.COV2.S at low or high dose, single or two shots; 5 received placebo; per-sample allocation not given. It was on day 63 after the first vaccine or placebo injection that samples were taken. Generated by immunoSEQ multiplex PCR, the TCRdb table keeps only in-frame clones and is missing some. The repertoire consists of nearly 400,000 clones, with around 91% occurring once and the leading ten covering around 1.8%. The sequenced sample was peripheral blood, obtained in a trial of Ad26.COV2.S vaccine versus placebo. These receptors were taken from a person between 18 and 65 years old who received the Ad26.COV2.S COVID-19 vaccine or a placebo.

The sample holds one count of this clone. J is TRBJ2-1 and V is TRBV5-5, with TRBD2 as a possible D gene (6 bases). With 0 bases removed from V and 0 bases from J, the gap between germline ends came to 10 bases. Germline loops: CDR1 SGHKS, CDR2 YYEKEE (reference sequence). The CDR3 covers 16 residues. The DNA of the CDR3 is TGTGCCAGCAGCTTGGTAGCGGCGAGCTCCTACAATGAGCAGTTCTTC. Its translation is CASSLVAASSYNEQFF.

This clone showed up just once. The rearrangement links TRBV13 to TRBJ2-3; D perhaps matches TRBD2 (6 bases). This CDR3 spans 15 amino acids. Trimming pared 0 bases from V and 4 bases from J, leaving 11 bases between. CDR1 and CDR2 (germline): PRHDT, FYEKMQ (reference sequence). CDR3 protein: CASSLGGWGADTQYF. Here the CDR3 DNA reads TGTGCCAGCAGCTTAGGAGGATGGGGGGCAGATACGCAGTATTTT.

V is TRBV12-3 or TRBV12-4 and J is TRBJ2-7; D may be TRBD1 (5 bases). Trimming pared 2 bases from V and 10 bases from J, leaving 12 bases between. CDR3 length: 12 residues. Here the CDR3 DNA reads TGTGCCAGCAGTTTATCCAGGGTCGATCAGTACTTC. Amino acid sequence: CASSLSRVDQYF.

CDR3 nucleotides: TGTGCCAGCAGCGTAGACCCCTCGCCTAACTATGGCTACACCTTC. Translated: CASSVDPSPNYGYTF. This chain links TRBV9 with TRBJ1-2, with D uncertain. The V end lost 0 bases, the J end lost 0 bases, and 9 bases lay between the germline ends. Germline CDR1 is SGDLS and CDR2 is YYNGEE. The CDR3 consists of 15 residues.

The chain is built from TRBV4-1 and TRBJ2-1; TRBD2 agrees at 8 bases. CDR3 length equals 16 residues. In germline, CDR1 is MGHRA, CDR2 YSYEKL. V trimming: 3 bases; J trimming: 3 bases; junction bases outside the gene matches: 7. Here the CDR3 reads CASSHLNSGNYNEQFF. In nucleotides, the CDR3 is TGCGCCAGCAGCCACTTAAATAGCGGGAACTACAATGAGCAGTTCTTC.

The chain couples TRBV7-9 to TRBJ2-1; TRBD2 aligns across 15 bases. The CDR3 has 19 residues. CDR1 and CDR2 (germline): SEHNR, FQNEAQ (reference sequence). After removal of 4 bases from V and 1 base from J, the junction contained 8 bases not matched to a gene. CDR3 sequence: CASSSRTSGRATSYNEQFF. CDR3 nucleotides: TGTGCCAGCAGCTCTCGGACTAGCGGGAGGGCCACTTCCTACAATGAGCAGTTCTTC.

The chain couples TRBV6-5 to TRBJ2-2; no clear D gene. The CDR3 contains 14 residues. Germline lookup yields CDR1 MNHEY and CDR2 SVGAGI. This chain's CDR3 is CAAQTLGGAGELFF. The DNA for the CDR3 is TGTGCAGCCCAAACCCTTGGCGGCGCCGGGGAGCTGTTTTTT.

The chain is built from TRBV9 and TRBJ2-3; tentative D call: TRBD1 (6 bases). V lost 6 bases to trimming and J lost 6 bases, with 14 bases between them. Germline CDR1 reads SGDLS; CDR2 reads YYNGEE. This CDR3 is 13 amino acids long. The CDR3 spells CASNSGGLDTQYF. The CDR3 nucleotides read TGTGCCAGCAATAGTGGGGGCCTTGATACGCAGTATTTT.

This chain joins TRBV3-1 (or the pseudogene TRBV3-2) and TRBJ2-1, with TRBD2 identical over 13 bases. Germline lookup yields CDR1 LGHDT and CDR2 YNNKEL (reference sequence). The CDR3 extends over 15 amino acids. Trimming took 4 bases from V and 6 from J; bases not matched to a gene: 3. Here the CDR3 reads CASSRGLAGVNEQFF. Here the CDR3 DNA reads TGTGCCAGCAGCCGTGGACTAGCGGGAGTCAATGAGCAGTTCTTC.

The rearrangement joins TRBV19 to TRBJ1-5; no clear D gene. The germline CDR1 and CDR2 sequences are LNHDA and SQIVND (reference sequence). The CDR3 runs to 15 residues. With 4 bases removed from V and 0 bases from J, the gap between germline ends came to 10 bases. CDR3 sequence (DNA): TGTGCCAGTAGTACACGGCCATATAGCAATCAGCCCCAGCATTTT. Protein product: CASSTRPYSNQPQHF.

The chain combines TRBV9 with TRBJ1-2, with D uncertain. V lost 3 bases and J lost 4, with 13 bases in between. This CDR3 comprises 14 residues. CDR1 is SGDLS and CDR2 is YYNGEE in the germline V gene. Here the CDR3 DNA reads TGTGCCAGCAGCGCGAGAAGGGAGGGCTATGGCTACACCTTC. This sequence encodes CASSARREGYGYTF. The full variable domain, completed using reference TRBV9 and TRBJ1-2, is DSGVTQTPKHLITATGQRVTLRCSPRSGDLSVYWYQQSLDQGLQFLIQYYNGEERAKGNILERFSAQQFPDLHSELNLSSLELGDSALYFCASSARREGYGYTFGSGTRLTVV.

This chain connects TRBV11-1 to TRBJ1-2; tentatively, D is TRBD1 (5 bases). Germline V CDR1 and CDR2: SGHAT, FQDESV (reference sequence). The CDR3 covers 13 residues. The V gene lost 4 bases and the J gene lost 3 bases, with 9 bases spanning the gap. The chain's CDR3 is CASSSTVYYGYTF. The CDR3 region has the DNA TGTGCCAGCAGCTCGACAGTTTACTATGGCTACACCTTC.

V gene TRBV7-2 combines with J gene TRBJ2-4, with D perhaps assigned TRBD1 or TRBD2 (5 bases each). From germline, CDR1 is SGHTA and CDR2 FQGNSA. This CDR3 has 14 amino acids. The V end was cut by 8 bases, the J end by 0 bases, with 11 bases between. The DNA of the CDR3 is TGTGCCAGCGGGGGTAGGGCAGCCAAAAACATTCAGTACTTC. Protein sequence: CASGGRAAKNIQYF.

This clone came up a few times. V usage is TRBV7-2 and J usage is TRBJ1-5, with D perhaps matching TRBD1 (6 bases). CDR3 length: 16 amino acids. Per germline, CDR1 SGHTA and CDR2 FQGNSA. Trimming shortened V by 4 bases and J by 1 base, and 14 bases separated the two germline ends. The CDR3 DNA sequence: TGTGCCAGCAGCTCCCCGCGGGGGACAAGCAATCAGCCCCAGCATTTT. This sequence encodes CASSSPRGTSNQPQHF.

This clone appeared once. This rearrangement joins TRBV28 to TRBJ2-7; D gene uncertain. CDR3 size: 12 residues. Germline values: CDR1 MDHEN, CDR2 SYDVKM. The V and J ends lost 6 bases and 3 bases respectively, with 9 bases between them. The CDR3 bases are TGTGCCAGCAGCCGAGTTTTCTACGAGCAGTACTTC. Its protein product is CASSRVFYEQYF. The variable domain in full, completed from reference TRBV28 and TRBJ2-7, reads DVKVTQSSRYLVKRTGEKVFLECVQDMDHENMFWYRQDPGLGLRLIYFSYDVKMKEKGDIPEGYSVSREKKERFSLILESASTNQTSMYLCASSRVFYEQYFGPGTRLTVT.

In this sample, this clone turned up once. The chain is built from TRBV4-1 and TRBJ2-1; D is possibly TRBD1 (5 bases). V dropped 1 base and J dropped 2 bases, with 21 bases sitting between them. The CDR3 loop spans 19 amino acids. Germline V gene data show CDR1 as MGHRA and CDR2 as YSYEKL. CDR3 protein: CASSQAPLGPGRTYNEQFF. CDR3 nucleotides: TGCGCCAGCAGCCAAGCCCCATTGGGTCCAGGGCGGACCTACAATGAGCAGTTCTTC.

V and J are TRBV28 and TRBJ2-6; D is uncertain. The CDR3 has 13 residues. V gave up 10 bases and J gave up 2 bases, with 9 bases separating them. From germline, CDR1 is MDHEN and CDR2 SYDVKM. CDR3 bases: TGTGCCACCCGGCCCCCTGGGGCCAACGTCCTGACTTTC. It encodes CATRPPGANVLTF.

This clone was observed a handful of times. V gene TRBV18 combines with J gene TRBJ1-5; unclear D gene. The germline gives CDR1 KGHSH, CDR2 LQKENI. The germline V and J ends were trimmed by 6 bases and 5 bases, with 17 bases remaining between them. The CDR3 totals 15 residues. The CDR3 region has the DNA TGTGCCAGCTCTACCGGGGTGAGTAGAGATCAGCCCCAGCATTTT. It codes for CASSTGVSRDQPQHF.

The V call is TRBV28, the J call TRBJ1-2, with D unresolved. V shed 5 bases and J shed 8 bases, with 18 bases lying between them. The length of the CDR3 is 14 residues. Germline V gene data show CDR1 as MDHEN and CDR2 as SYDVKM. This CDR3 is CASSERNYLGGYTF. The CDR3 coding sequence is TGTGCCAGCAGTGAGAGGAACTACTTGGGAGGCTACACCTTC.

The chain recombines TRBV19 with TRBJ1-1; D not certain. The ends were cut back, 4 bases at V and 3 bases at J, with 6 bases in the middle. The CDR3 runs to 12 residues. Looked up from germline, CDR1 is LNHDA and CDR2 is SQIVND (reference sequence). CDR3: CASSRGYTEAFF. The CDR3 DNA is TGTGCCAGTAGTAGGGGTTACACTGAAGCTTTCTTT.

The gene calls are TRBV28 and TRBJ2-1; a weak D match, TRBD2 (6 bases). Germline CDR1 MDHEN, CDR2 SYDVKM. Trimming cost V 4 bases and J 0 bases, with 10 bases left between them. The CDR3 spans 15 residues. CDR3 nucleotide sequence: TGTGCCAGCAGTTCCCGACTAGGCTCCTACAATGAGCAGTTCTTC. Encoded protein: CASSSRLGSYNEQFF.

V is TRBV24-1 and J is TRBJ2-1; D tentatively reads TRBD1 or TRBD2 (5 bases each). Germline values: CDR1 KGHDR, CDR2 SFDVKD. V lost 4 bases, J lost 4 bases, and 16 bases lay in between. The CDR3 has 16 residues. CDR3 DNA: TGTGCCACCAGTGACAGGGACCTTAAGGGTTACAATGAGCAGTTCTTC. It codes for CATSDRDLKGYNEQFF.

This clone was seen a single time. The chain's CDR3 is CASRNNQPQHF. CDR3 DNA sequence: TGTGCCAGCAGGAACAATCAGCCCCAGCATTTT. The chain recombines TRBV6-6 with TRBJ1-5; no clear D gene. The CDR3 is made up of 11 amino acids. Germline values: CDR1 MNHNY, CDR2 SVGAGI (reference sequence). Between the trimmed V and J ends, which lost 6 bases and 3 bases, there was a span of 3 bases.

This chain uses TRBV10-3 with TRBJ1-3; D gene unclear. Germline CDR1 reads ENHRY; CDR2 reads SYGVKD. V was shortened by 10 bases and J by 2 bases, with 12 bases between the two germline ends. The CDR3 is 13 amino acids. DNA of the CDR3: TGTGCCACCACGGTCGGGGCTGGAAACACCATATATTTT. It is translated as CATTVGAGNTIYF.

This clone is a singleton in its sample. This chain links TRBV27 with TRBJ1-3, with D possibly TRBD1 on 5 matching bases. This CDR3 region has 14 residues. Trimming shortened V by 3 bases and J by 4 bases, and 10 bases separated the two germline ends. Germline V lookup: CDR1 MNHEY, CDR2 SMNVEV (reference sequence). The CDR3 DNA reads TGTGCCAGCAGTTTGGGAGGACACGGAAACACCATATATTTT. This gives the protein CASSLGGHGNTIYF.

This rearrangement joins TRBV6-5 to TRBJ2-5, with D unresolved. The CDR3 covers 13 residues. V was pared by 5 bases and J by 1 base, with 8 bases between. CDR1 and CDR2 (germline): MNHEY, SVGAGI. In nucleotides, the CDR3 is TGTGCCAGCAGTCCACCGGGCCAAGAGACCCAGTACTTC. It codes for CASSPPGQETQYF.